The clone carrying this TCR beta chain was detected a few times. This specimen comes from a study of lymphopenia after photon versus proton radiotherapy. Measured with immunoSEQ multiplex PCR; TCRdb has only the in-frame clones, and not every one. The data contain tens of thousands of clones, 84% of them seen just once; the ten biggest clones take up around 2%. The clonotype was recovered from a man aged 55 to 70 with pancreatic cancer. Source: peripheral blood, taken from a patient treated with proton-based radiotherapy.

The CDR3 sequence is CASSILTHSNQPQHF. CDR3 coding DNA: TGTGCCAGTAGTATTCTCACGCATAGCAATCAGCCCCAGCATTTT. This chain links TRBV19 with TRBJ1-5; no definite D call. CDR1 is LNHDA and CDR2 is SQIVND in the germline V gene (reference sequence). The CDR3 extends over 15 amino acids. The V and J ends lost 3 bases and 0 bases respectively, with 9 bases between them.